Sequencing of this T cell receptor beta chain was carried out in a study of human T cells and chemical hapten exposure. Single cDNA molecules in the library carried unique molecular identifiers attached during preparation. Via MiXCR, TCRdb re-called the RACE reads, giving one row per CDR3 protein. The sample includes tens of thousands of distinct CDR3 sequences, 10% of them seen just once. Time point noted: patch test 2, 6 weeks after DPC sensitization. Treatment in this sample: therapeutic diphenylcyclopropenone sensitization with weekly scalp DPC. The study extracted total RNA from unfractionated whole blood. Source: whole blood, taken in connection with sensitization to the hapten diphenylcyclopropenone (DPC). The TCR was taken from a woman in her fifties or sixties with alopecia areata. Some clones in this sample may be carry-over from other donors' samples.

This chain's CDR3 is CASSIAGLGPDTQYF. CDR3 nucleotides: TGTGCCAGCAGTATAGCGGGATTGGGGCCAGATACGCAGTATTTT. V usage is TRBV6-5 and J usage is TRBJ2-3, with 8 nucleotides matching TRBD2. Losses at the gene ends were 5 bases for V and 4 bases for J; bases not matched to a gene: 8. The CDR3 totals 15 residues. Germline lookup yields CDR1 MNHEY and CDR2 SVGAGI.